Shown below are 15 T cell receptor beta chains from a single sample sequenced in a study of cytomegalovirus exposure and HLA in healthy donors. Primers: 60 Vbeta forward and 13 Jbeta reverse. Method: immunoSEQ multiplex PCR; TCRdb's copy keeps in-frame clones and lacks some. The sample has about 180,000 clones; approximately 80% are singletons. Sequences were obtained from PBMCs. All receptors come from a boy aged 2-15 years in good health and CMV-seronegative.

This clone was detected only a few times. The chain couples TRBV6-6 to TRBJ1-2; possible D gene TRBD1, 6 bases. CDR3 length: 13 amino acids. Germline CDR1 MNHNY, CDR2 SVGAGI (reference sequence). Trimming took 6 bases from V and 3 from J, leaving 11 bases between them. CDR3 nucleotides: TGTGCCAGCAGCCAGGGGACGGACTATGGCTACACCTTC. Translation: CASSQGTDYGYTF.

CDR3 sequence reads: CASSPGLAGVPSSYNEQFF. DNA for the CDR3: TGTGCCAGCAGCCCGGGACTAGCGGGGGTCCCGAGCTCCTACAATGAGCAGTTCTTC. V usage is TRBV5-6 and J usage is TRBJ2-1; 14 nucleotides align to TRBD2. With V trimmed by 4 bases and J by 0 bases, 9 bases remained unmatched. This CDR3 has 19 residues. Germline V gene data show CDR1 as SGHDT and CDR2 as YYEEEE.

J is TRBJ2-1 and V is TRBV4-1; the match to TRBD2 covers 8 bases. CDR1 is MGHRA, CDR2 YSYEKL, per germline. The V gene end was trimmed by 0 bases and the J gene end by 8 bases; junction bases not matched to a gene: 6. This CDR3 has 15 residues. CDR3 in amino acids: CASSQDLAGSYEQFF. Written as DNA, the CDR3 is TGCGCCAGCAGCCAAGATTTAGCGGGGTCATATGAGCAGTTCTTC.

CDR3 in amino acids: CASSEGTGGGIQYF. The CDR3 coding sequence is TGTGCCAGCAGTGAGGGGACTGGGGGGGGCATTCAGTACTTC. J is TRBJ2-4 and V is TRBV6-4; the match to TRBD2 covers 7 bases. Germline lookup yields CDR1 MRHNA and CDR2 SNTAGT. V dropped 3 bases and J dropped 9; count of bases not matched to a gene: 8. The CDR3 runs 14 residues.

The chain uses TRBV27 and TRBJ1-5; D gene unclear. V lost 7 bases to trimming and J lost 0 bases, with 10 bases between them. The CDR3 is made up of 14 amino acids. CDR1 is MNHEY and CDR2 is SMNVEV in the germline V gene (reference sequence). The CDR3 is CASKRQNSNQPQHF. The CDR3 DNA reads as TGTGCCAGCAAGAGGCAGAATAGCAATCAGCCCCAGCATTTT.

In nucleotides, the CDR3 is TGTGCCAGCACCCCGACTGGGGATACGCAGTATTTT. Its translation is CASTPTGDTQYF. The V and J genes are TRBV6-6 and TRBJ2-3, with no clear D. Germline lookup yields CDR1 MNHNY and CDR2 SVGAGI (reference sequence). The germline V and J ends were trimmed by 7 bases and 6 bases, with 11 bases remaining between them. This CDR3 has 12 residues.

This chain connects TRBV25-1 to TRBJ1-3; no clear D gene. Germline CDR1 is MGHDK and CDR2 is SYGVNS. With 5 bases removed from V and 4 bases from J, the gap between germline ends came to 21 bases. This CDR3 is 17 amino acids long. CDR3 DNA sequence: TGTGCCAGCAGTACGCCGGGAACATACTCTTCCGGAAACACCATATATTTT. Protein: CASSTPGTYSSGNTIYF. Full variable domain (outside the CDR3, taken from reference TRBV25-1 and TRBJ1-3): EADIYQTPRYLVIGTGKKITLECSQTMGHDKMYWYQQDPGMELHLIHYSYGVNSTEKGDLSSESTVSRIRTEHFPLTLESARPSHTSQYLCASSTPGTYSSGNTIYFGEGSWLTVV.

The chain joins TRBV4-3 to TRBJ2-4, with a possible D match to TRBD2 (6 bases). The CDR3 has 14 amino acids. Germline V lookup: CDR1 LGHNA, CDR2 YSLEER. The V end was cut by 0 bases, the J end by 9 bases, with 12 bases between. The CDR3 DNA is TGCGCCAGCAGCCAAGATACGGGAGCGGGCATTCAGTACTTC. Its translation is CASSQDTGAGIQYF.

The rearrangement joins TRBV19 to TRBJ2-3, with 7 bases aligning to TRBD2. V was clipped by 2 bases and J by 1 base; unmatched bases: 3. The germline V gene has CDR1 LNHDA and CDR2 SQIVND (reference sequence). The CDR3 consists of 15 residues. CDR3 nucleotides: TGTGCCAGTAGTATATTTAGCGGGCGCACAGATACGCAGTATTTT. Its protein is CASSIFSGRTDTQYF.

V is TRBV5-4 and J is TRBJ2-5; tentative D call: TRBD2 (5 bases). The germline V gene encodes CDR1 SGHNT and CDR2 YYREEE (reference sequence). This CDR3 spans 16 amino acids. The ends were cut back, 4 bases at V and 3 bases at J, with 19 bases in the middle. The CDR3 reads CASSQEVFGDKETQYF. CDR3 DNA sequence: TGTGCCAGCAGCCAGGAGGTATTCGGAGATAAAGAGACCCAGTACTTC.

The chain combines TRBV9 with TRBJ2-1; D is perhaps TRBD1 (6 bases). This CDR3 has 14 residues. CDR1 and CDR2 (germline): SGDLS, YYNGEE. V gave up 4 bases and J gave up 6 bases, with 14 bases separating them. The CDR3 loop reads CASSLRQGFNEQFF. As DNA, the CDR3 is TGTGCCAGCAGCCTTCGCCAGGGGTTCAATGAGCAGTTCTTC.

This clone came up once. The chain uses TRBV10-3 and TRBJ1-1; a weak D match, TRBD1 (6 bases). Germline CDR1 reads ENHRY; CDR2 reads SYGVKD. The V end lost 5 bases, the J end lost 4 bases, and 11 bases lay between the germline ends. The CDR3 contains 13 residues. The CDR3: CAISKGDGTEAFF. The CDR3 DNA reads TGTGCCATCAGTAAGGGGGACGGCACTGAAGCTTTCTTT.

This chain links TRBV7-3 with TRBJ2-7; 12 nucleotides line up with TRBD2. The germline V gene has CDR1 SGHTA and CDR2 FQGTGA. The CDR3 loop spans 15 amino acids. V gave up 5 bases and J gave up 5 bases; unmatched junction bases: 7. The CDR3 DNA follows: TGTGCCAGCAGCGAGGGACTAGCGGGCCCACACGAGCAGTACTTC. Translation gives CASSEGLAGPHEQYF.

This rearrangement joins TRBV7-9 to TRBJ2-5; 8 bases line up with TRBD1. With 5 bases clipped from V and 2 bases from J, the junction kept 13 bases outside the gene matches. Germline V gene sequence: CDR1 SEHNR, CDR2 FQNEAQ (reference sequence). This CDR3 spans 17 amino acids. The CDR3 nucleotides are TGTGCCAGCAGCCCTAGAGGGACAGGATTCTTTCAAGAGACCCAGTACTTC. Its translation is CASSPRGTGFFQETQYF.

The CDR3 DNA is TGTGCCAGTACCCTCGTTCAGGGCACTGAAGCTTTCTTT. Translated, it gives CASTLVQGTEAFF. The chain carries TRBV19 and TRBJ1-1; possibly TRBD1 for D (5 bases). V was pared by 7 bases and J by 4 bases, with 13 bases between. The CDR3 has 13 residues. Germline assignment: CDR1 LNHDA and CDR2 SQIVND (reference sequence). Variable domain in full (rest from reference TRBV19 and TRBJ1-1): DGGITQSPKYLFRKEGQNVTLSCEQNLNHDAMYWYRQDPGQGLRLIYYSQIVNDFQKGDIAEGYSVSREKKESFPLTVTSAQKNPTAFYLCASTLVQGTEAFFGQGTRLTVV.